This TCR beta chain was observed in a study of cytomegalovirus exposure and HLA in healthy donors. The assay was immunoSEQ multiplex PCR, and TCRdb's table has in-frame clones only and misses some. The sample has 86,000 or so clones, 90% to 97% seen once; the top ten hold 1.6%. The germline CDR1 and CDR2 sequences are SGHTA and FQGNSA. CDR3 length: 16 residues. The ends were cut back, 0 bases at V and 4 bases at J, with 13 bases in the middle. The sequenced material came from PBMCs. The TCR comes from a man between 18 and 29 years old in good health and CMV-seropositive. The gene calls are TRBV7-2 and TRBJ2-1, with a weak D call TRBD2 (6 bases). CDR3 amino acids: CASSLAGSGPYNEQFF. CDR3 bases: TGTGCCAGCAGCTTAGCCGGGAGCGGGCCTTACAATGAGCAGTTCTTC.